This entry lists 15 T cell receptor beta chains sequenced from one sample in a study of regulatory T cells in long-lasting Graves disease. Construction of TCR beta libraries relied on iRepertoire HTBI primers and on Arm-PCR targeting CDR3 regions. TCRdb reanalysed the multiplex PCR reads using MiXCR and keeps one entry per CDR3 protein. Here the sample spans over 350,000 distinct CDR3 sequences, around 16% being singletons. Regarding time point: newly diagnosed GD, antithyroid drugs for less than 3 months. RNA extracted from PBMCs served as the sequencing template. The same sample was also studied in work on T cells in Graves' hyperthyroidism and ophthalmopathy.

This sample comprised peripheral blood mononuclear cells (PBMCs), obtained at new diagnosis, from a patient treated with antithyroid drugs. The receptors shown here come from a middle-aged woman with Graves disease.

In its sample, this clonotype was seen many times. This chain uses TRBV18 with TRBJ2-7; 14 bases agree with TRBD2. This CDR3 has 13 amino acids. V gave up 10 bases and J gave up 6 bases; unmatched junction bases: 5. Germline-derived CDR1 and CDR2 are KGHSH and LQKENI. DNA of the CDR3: TGTGCCACGGGGACTAGCGGGAGTCGCGAGCAGTACTTC. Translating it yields CATGTSGSREQYF.

The chain's CDR3 is CASSGTSGGSYNEQFF. In DNA form, the CDR3 reads TGTGCCAGCAGTGGGACTAGCGGAGGCTCCTACAATGAGCAGTTCTTC. The V gene is TRBV7-2, the J gene TRBJ2-1, with TRBD2 matching over 11 bases. Trimming removed 6 bases from V and 0 bases from J; junction bases left unmatched: 4. The CDR3 loop spans 16 amino acids. Germline CDR1 SGHTA, CDR2 FQGNSA.

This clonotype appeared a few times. This CDR3 is CASSILQGNTEAFF. In nucleotides, the CDR3 is TGTGCCAGTAGTATTTTACAGGGTAACACTGAAGCTTTCTTT. J is TRBJ1-1 and V is TRBV19; TRBD1 might be the D (6 bases). The V end was cut by 3 bases, the J end by 2 bases, with 10 bases between. The length of the CDR3 is 14 residues. The V gene's germline CDR1 is LNHDA and CDR2 SQIVND (reference sequence).

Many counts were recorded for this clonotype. CDR3 residues: CAWRRTVNTEAFF. The CDR3 DNA reads as TGTGCCTGGAGAAGGACAGTAAACACTGAAGCTTTCTTT. This chain connects TRBV30 to TRBJ1-1, with D tentatively TRBD1 (6 bases). Germline V gene sequence: CDR1 GTSNPN, CDR2 SVGIG (reference sequence). Trimming removed 3 bases from V and 2 bases from J, with 10 bases in between. This CDR3 comprises 13 residues.

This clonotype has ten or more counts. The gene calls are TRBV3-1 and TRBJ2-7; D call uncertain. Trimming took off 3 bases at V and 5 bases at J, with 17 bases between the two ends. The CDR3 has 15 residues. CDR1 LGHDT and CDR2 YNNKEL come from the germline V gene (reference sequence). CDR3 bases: TGTGCCAGCAGCCAGCCTGGTGGACCCCCAAACGAGCAGTACTTC. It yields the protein CASSQPGGPPNEQYF.

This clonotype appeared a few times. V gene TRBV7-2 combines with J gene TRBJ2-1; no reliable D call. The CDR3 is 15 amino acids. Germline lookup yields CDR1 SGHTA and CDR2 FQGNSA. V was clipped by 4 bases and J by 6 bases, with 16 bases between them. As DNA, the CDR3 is TGTGCCAGCAGCTATTACCCTAAGCCCGGCAATGAGCAGTTCTTC. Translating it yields CASSYYPKPGNEQFF.

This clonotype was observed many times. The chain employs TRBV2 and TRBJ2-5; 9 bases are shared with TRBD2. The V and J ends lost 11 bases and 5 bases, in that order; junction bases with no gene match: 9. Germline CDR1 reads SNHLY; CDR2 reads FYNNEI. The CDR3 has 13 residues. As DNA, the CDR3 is TGTGCCGATGGGACTAGCACTGGGGAGACCCAGTACTTC. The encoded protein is CADGTSTGETQYF. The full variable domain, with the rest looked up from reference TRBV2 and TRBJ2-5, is EPEVTQTPSHQVTQMGQEVILRCVPISNHLYFYWYRQILGQKVEFLVSFYNNEISEKSEIFDDQFSVERPDGSNFTLKIRSTKLEDSAMYFCADGTSTGETQYFGPGTRLLVL.

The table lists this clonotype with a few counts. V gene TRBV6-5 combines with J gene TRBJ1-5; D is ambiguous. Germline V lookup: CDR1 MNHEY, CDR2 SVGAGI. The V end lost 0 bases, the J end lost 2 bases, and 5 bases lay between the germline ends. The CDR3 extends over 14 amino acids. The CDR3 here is CASSYSKGNQPQHF. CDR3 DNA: TGTGCCAGCAGTTACTCGAAGGGCAATCAGCCCCAGCATTTT.

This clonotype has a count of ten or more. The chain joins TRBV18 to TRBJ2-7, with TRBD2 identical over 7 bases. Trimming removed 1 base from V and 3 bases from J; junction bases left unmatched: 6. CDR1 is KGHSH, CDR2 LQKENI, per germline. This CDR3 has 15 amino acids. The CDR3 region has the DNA TGTGCCAGCTCACCACATGGGGGGAGGGGCTACGAGCAGTACTTC. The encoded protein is CASSPHGGRGYEQYF.

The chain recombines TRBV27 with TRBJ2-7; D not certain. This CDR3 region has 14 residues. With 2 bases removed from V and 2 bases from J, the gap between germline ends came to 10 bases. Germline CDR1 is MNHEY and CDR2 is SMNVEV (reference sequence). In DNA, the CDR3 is TGTGCCAGCAGTTTAGGGCTCCCCCCCTACGAGCAGTACTTC. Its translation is CASSLGLPPYEQYF.

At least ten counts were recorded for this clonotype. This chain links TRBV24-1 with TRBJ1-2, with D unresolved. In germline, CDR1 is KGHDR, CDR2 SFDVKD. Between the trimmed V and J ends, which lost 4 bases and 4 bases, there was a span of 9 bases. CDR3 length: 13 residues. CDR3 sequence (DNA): TGTGCCACCAGTGACAGGTCCTTCTATGGCTACACCTTC. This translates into CATSDRSFYGYTF.

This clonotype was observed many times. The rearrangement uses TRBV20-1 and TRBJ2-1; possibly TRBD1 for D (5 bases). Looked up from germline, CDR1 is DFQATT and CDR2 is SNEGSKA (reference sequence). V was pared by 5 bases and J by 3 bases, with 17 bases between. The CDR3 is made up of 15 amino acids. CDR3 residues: CSAAPRERVYNEQFF. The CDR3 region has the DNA TGCAGTGCTGCACCCAGGGAAAGGGTCTACAATGAGCAGTTCTTC.

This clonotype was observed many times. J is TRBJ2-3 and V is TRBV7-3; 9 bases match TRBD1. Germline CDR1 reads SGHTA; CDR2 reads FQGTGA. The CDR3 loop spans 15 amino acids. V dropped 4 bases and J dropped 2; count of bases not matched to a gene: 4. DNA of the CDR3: TGTGCCAGCAGCTCGACAGGGGGGGACACAGATACGCAGTATTTT. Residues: CASSSTGGDTDTQYF.

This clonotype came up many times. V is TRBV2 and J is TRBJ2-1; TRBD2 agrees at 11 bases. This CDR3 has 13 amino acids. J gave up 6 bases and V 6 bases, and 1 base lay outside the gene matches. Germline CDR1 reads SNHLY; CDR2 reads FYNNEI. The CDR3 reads CASRLAGGNEQFF. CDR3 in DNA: TGTGCCAGCAGGCTAGCGGGGGGCAATGAGCAGTTCTTC.

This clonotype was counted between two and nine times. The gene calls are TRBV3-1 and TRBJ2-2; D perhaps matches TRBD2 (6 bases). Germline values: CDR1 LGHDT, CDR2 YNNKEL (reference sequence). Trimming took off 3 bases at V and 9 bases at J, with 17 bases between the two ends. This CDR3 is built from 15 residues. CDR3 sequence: CASSQPLRDFRELFF. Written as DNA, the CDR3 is TGTGCCAGCAGCCAGCCCTTGCGGGACTTCCGGGAGCTGTTTTTT.